This T cell receptor beta chain was obtained from a study of response to subunit inactivated influenza vaccine. Overall study findings and caveats: Authors suggested each seasonal influenza vaccination recruits few new T cells.

TCRdb re-analysed the RT-PCR reads in MiXCR, keeping a single row per CDR3 protein. Of fewer than 750,000 distinct CDR3 sequences in the sample, 14% were seen once. Turning to this clonotype: Its specificity is unknown.

Germline CDR1 reads LNHNV; CDR2 reads YYDKDF (reference sequence). The junction had 8 bases not matched to a gene; V was cut back by 2 bases and J by 6 bases. The CDR3 covers 15 residues. The sequence was collected from a man in his fifties who received an inactivated influenza vaccine. The input for sequencing was PBMCs from blood, taken 12 days after vaccination. The J gene is TRBJ1-2, the V gene TRBV15; 8 nucleotides match TRBD1. CDR3 in DNA: TGTGCCACCAGCAGATACCAGACAGGGGTCGATGGCTACACCTTC. Translated: CATSRYQTGVDGYTF.